Below are 4 T cell receptor beta chains sequenced from a single sample in a study of T cell repertoires in cytomegalovirus infection. TCRdb re-analysed the reads in MiXCR, keeping a single row per CDR3 protein. The sample consists of about 890,000 distinct CDR3 sequences, roughly 31% of them appearing once. These receptors have no known antigen. Specimen: cultured CD8+ T cells from PBMCs, collected from culture after CMV antigen stimulation. The receptor source for this set is a human donor in good health (CMV status not recorded). Some clones in this sample may be carry-over from other donors' samples.

The chain employs TRBV20-1 and TRBJ2-7, with D perhaps matching TRBD1 (6 bases). Trimming pared 5 bases from V and 2 bases from J, leaving 16 bases between. The CDR3 consists of 14 residues. Germline V CDR1 and CDR2: DFQATT, SNEGSKA (reference sequence). The CDR3 DNA sequence: TGCAGTGCTGATATAGGGACAAGCGCCTACGAGCAGTACGTC. Its protein product is CSADIGTSAYEQYV.

This clonotype appeared a few times. V is TRBV12-3 or TRBV12-4 and J is TRBJ2-7; the match to TRBD2 covers 8 bases. V shed 2 bases, J shed 0 bases, and the junction held 3 bases outside the gene matches. The CDR3 is 15 residues long. CDR3: CASSLPGGSSYEQYF. The CDR3 region has the DNA TGTGCCAGCAGTTTACCGGGGGGGTCCTCCTACGAGCAGTACTTC.

The rearrangement uses TRBV7-9 and TRBJ2-2; 7 bases are a match to TRBD2. Germline V gene lookup returns CDR1 SEHNR and CDR2 FQNEAQ (reference sequence). V was pared by 5 bases and J by 7 bases, with 13 bases of the junction left unmatched. This CDR3 is built from 16 residues. CDR3 bases: TGTGCCAGCAGCCCCCCGTATGTGGGGGGGAACGGGGAGCTGTTTTTT. It encodes CASSPPYVGGNGELFF.

On this clonotype: This may stem from a read error, because a much larger clone lies one nucleotide away. V and J are TRBV7-6 and TRBJ2-2, with 12 bases identical to TRBD2. This CDR3 comprises 17 residues. The germline V gene has CDR1 SGHVS and CDR2 FNYEAQ. The CDR3 DNA reads TGTGCCAGCAGCCTGAGGACTAGCGGGACTAACACCGGGGATCTGTTTTTT. Protein product: CASSLRTSGTNTGDLFF.